Included here is one T cell receptor beta chain sequence, with context. Libraries were prepared by immunoSEQ multiplex PCR; TCRdb keeps only in-frame clonotypes and omits some of them. Of approximately 100,000 clones listed, about 86% were seen once; the top ten hold 13% to 15%. This entry comes from a study of control samples from healthy donors and cancer patients. Germline CDR1 reads MGHRA; CDR2 reads YSYEKL. The ends lost 3 bases at V and 0 bases at J; junction bases unmatched: 3. The CDR3 runs to 15 residues. This chain connects TRBV4-1 to TRBJ1-2; 8 positions agree with TRBD1. This sequence was found in a man between 25 and 39 years old in good health. Sequenced material: blood. In DNA form, the CDR3 reads TGCGCCAGCAGCCAGGACAGGGCGCCTAACTATGGCTACACCTTC. It yields the protein CASSQDRAPNYGYTF.